These 25 T cell receptor beta chains were sequenced from one sample in a study of regulatory T cells in long-lasting Graves disease. The sample's time point: persistent/refractory GD, antithyroid drugs over 5 years with positive TRAb. Isolated PBMC RNA provided the starting material for the TCR library. Building of the TCR beta libraries involved iRepertoire HTBI primers and Arm-PCR of CDR3 regions. TCRdb ran MiXCR on the multiplex PCR reads and lists one entry per CDR3 protein. The table records 430,000 or so distinct CDR3 sequences, 21% of them present only once. Sequences were derived from peripheral blood mononuclear cells (PBMCs), sampled when the disease was refractory, from a patient treated with antithyroid drugs. These receptors were taken from a female donor with Graves disease.

This clonotype has a handful of counts. The rearrangement joins TRBV18 to TRBJ2-3, with 9 positions matching TRBD1. Trimming at V came to 6 bases and at J to 5 bases, leaving 12 bases not matched to a gene. The CDR3 spans 16 residues. Germline CDR1 KGHSH, CDR2 LQKENI. The CDR3 is CASSRSRTGVGDTQYF. The CDR3 DNA reads as TGTGCCAGCTCTCGATCCAGGACAGGGGTGGGAGATACGCAGTATTTT.

There are many counts of this clonotype. The rearrangement uses TRBV28 and TRBJ1-1, with TRBD1 identical over 10 bases. V lost 0 bases to trimming and J lost 2 bases; unmatched junction nucleotides: 9. The CDR3 runs 18 residues. Germline CDR1 MDHEN, CDR2 SYDVKM. Here the CDR3 reads CASSLWGTGDGQNTEAFF. The DNA for the CDR3 is TGTGCCAGCAGTTTATGGGGGACAGGGGATGGTCAAAACACTGAAGCTTTCTTT.

This clonotype was found a few times. This chain connects TRBV29-1 to TRBJ1-1; perhaps TRBD1 as D (6 bases). The CDR3 spans 13 residues. Looked up from germline, CDR1 is SQVTM and CDR2 is ANQGSEA. V gave up 4 bases and J gave up 1 base, with 10 bases separating them. This CDR3 is CSVGRGANTEAFF. The DNA of the CDR3 is TGCAGCGTTGGTAGGGGGGCGAACACTGAAGCTTTCTTT. Using reference TRBV29-1 and TRBJ1-1 for the parts outside the CDR3, the full variable domain is SAVISQKPSRDICQRGTSLTIQCQVDSQVTMMFWYRQQPGQSLTLIATANQGSEATYESGFVIDKFPISRPNLTFSTLTVSNMSPEDSSIYLCSVGRGANTEAFFGQGTRLTVV.

This clonotype has a handful of counts. The chain has TRBV19 and TRBJ2-6; 8 nucleotides align to TRBD1. The CDR3 is 18 amino acids. Germline CDR1 is LNHDA and CDR2 is SQIVND (reference sequence). V shed 7 bases, J shed 1 base, and the junction held 12 bases outside the gene matches. The CDR3 is CASTKDRARGSGANVLTF. CDR3 sequence (DNA): TGTGCCAGTACCAAGGACAGGGCTCGAGGGTCTGGGGCCAACGTCCTGACTTTC. The entire variable domain, with the rest obtained from reference TRBV19 and TRBJ2-6, is as follows: DGGITQSPKYLFRKEGQNVTLSCEQNLNHDAMYWYRQDPGQGLRLIYYSQIVNDFQKGDIAEGYSVSREKKESFPLTVTSAQKNPTAFYLCASTKDRARGSGANVLTFGAGSRLTVL.

This clonotype was counted only a few times. Given the absence of the conserved phenylalanine or tryptophan at the CDR3 end, a read error is likely. CDR3 coding DNA: TGCAGTGCTCCCGGGACAGGGGGCTGGAGCACTGAAGCTTTCCTT. The encoded protein is CSAPGTGGWSTEAFL. This chain links TRBV20-1 with TRBJ1-1; TRBD1 aligns across 12 bases. The germline V gene encodes CDR1 DFQATT and CDR2 SNEGSKA (reference sequence). CDR3 length: 15 amino acids. Trimming removed 5 bases from V and 4 bases from J; junction bases left unmatched: 8.

This clonotype has a count of ten or more. The chain combines TRBV6-1 with TRBJ2-7; 7 positions agree with TRBD2. CDR3 size: 15 residues. Germline CDR1 MNHNS, CDR2 SASEGT. The V gene end was trimmed by 7 bases and the J gene end by 5 bases; junction bases not matched to a gene: 14. The CDR3 spells CASISRAGAKNEQYF. Here the CDR3 DNA reads TGTGCCAGCATCTCGAGGGCGGGAGCCAAAAACGAGCAGTACTTC.

A note on this clonotype: With a much larger clone just one base away, this may be a read error. The gene calls are TRBV11-2 and TRBJ2-5, with 8 bases that match TRBD1. J gave up 4 bases and V 0 bases, and 1 base lay outside the gene matches. The germline V gene encodes CDR1 SGHAT and CDR2 FQNNGV. The CDR3 consists of 14 residues. The CDR3 sequence is CASSLDTGGETQYF. Here the CDR3 DNA reads TGTGCCAGCAGCTTAGATACAGGGGGAGAGACCCAGTACTTC.

The chain couples TRBV20-1 to TRBJ2-7; no reliable D call. V was clipped by 1 base and J by 2 bases, with 9 bases between them. This CDR3 has 13 amino acids. CDR1 DFQATT and CDR2 SNEGSKA come from the germline V gene (reference sequence). DNA of the CDR3: TGCAGTGCTAGAGGCAGCAGAACCTACGAGCAGTACTTC. Its protein product is CSARGSRTYEQYF.

Many counts were recorded for this clonotype. This chain uses TRBV6-6 with TRBJ1-2; 7 nucleotides line up with TRBD1. The ends lost 0 bases at V and 7 bases at J; junction bases unmatched: 8. Per the germline V gene, CDR1 is MNHNY and CDR2 is SVGAGI (reference sequence). The CDR3 is 15 amino acids. This chain's CDR3 is CASSYSWTGTSGYTF. The CDR3 DNA is TGTGCCAGCAGTTACTCGTGGACAGGAACTAGTGGCTACACCTTC.

Comments on this clonotype: A much larger clone differs from this one at a single base, so this may be a read error. This sequence joins TRBV29-1 and TRBJ1-1; D not certain. The CDR3 is 13 residues long. The germline gives CDR1 SQVTM, CDR2 ANQGSEA. CDR3 nucleotides: TGCAGCGTTGAAGGAAACTTGAACACTGAAGCTCTCTTT. This gives the protein CSVEGNLNTEALF. The full variable domain, in which reference TRBV29-1 and TRBJ1-1 provide the parts outside the CDR3, is SAVISQKPSRDICQRGTSLTIQCQVDSQVTMMFWYRQQPGQSLTLIATANQGSEATYESGFVIDKFPISRPNLTFSTLTVSNMSPEDSSIYLCSVEGNLNTEALFGQGTRLTVV.

This clonotype was seen repeatedly, ten times or more. The V and J genes are TRBV6-5 and TRBJ2-3; D possibly corresponds to TRBD1 (5 bases). CDR3 length: 15 amino acids. V was clipped by 4 bases and J by 0 bases, with 11 bases between them. The germline V gene has CDR1 MNHEY and CDR2 SVGAGI. The CDR3 loop is CASSSPTESTDTQYF. The CDR3 DNA follows: TGTGCCAGCAGTTCTCCGACAGAAAGCACAGATACGCAGTATTTT.

This clonotype was seen many times. The CDR3 reads CASSSGTGLSGANVLTF. DNA for the CDR3: TGTGCCAGCAGCTCCGGGACAGGGCTCTCTGGGGCCAACGTCCTGACTTTC. The rearrangement uses TRBV28 and TRBJ2-6; TRBD1 agrees at 9 bases. The J segment lost 0 bases and the V segment lost 6 bases, leaving 6 bases of the junction unmatched. Germline CDR1 MDHEN, CDR2 SYDVKM. The CDR3 is 17 amino acids.

This clonotype turned up a few times. This chain links TRBV18 with TRBJ1-3; no reliable D call. V lost 3 bases and J lost 0, with 9 bases in between. The CDR3 runs 15 residues. Germline assignment: CDR1 KGHSH and CDR2 LQKENI. In DNA, the CDR3 is TGTGCCAGCTCACCCGGCAAACCCTCTGGAAACACCATATATTTT. The encoded protein is CASSPGKPSGNTIYF.

The CDR3 coding sequence is TGTGCCAGCAACCTAGGGACAGATACGCAGTATTTT. Translation: CASNLGTDTQYF. V is TRBV12-3 or TRBV12-4 and J is TRBJ2-3; D is uncertain. Trimming stripped 7 bases from V and 3 bases from J, with 8 bases between. This CDR3 has 12 amino acids.

This clonotype was seen more than once but under ten times. The chain carries TRBV15 and TRBJ2-5; D is unresolved. The CDR3 runs 14 residues. Per the germline V gene, CDR1 is LNHNV and CDR2 is YYDKDF (reference sequence). Between the trimmed V and J ends, which lost 8 bases and 0 bases, there was a span of 13 bases. Here the CDR3 DNA reads TGTGCCACCGGGGTGGATTTGTACCAAGAGACCCAGTACTTC. It yields the protein CATGVDLYQETQYF.

The chain joins TRBV7-9 to TRBJ2-7, with D unresolved. Germline CDR1 is SEHNR and CDR2 is FQNEAQ (reference sequence). CDR3 length: 14 residues. Trimming shortened V by 5 bases and J by 3 bases, and 14 bases separated the two germline ends. CDR3 in DNA: TGTGCCAGCAGCCGAAACGTGCCGAACTACGAGCAGTACTTC. It is translated as CASSRNVPNYEQYF. Based on the CDR3 plus reference TRBV7-9 and TRBJ2-7, the full variable domain is DTGVSQNPRHKITKRGQNVTFRCDPISEHNRLYWYRQTLGQGPEFLTYFQNEAQLEKSRLLSDRFSAERPKGSFSTLEIQRTEQGDSAMYLCASSRNVPNYEQYFGPGTRLTVT.

The genes are TRBV10-1 and TRBJ1-4; D gene uncertain. Deletions cut 3 bases from V and 7 bases from J, with 9 bases between. The CDR3 contains 13 residues. Germline CDR1 is WNHNN and CDR2 is SYGVQD (reference sequence). CDR3 protein: CASSEDMSEKLFF. Here the CDR3 DNA reads TGCGCCAGCAGTGAAGACATGAGTGAAAAACTGTTTTTT.

This clonotype was counted a few times. Germline and junction disagree at one end, which may indicate a read error. This chain connects TRBV15 to TRBJ2-5; 7 nucleotides match TRBD1. The CDR3 runs 15 residues. Germline lookup yields CDR1 LNHNV and CDR2 YYDKDF (reference sequence). For the CDR3, the DNA is TGTGCCACCAGCGAGACAGGGCATACCCAAGAGACCCAGTGCTTC. It yields the protein CATSETGHTQETQCF. Full variable domain (outside the CDR3, taken from reference TRBV15 and TRBJ2-5): DAMVIQNPRYQVTQFGKPVTLSCSQTLNHNVMYWYQQKSSQAPKLLFHYYDKDFNNEADTPDNFQSRRPNTSFCFLDIRSPGLGDTAMYLCATSETGHTQETQCFGPGTRLLVL.

For this clonotype: One junction end does not reproduce the germline sequence, and a read error may be involved. The rearrangement uses TRBV29-1 and TRBJ1-1; 7 bases line up with TRBD1. Per germline, CDR1 SQVTM and CDR2 ANQGSEA. CDR3 length equals 13 residues. CDR3 nucleotide sequence: TGCAGCGTTGAAGATGGGGACAGCCGCGGGGCAAAATTT. Translating gives CSVEDGDSRGAKF.

This clonotype was detected ten times or more. The chain employs TRBV10-3 and TRBJ1-1, with D perhaps matching TRBD1 (5 bases). Germline CDR1 ENHRY, CDR2 SYGVKD. The CDR3 is 15 amino acids. V lost 0 bases and J lost 3, with 11 bases in between. Here the CDR3 reads CAISESWGEDTEAFF. The CDR3 nucleotides are TGTGCCATCAGTGAGTCGTGGGGGGAGGACACTGAAGCTTTCTTT.

This clonotype was observed a handful of times. The V call is TRBV30, the J call TRBJ1-4; TRBD1 might be the D (5 bases). Germline CDR1 GTSNPN, CDR2 SVGIG (reference sequence). The CDR3 loop spans 14 amino acids. V was clipped by 4 bases and J by 8 bases, with 17 bases between them. This chain's CDR3 is CAWTPPGKGEKLFF. CDR3 nucleotides: TGTGCCTGGACCCCCCCAGGGAAAGGCGAAAAACTGTTTTTT.

This clonotype was seen only once. The genes are TRBV15 and TRBJ2-7, with 10 bases matching TRBD1. The CDR3 consists of 14 residues. Per germline, CDR1 LNHNV and CDR2 YYDKDF (reference sequence). Trimming removed 4 bases from V and 5 bases from J; junction bases left unmatched: 5. This CDR3 reads CATSTGTGADEQYF. In DNA, the CDR3 is TGTGCCACCAGCACTGGGACAGGGGCCGACGAGCAGTACTTC. Filled out from reference TRBV15 and TRBJ2-7, the complete variable domain reads DAMVIQNPRYQVTQFGKPVTLSCSQTLNHNVMYWYQQKSSQAPKLLFHYYDKDFNNEADTPDNFQSRRPNTSFCFLDIRSPGLGDTAMYLCATSTGTGADEQYFGPGTRLTVT.

This clonotype was counted at least ten times. The genes are TRBV11-3 and TRBJ2-2; D is uncertain. Germline V gene data show CDR1 as SGHNT and CDR2 as YENEEA. V was trimmed by 3 bases and J by 7 bases, leaving 9 bases between them. CDR3 size: 13 residues. CDR3 nucleotides: TGTGCCAGCAGCTTCTCGACAAGCGGGGAGCTGTTTTTT. Encoded protein: CASSFSTSGELFF.

In this sample, this clonotype turned up many times. V gene TRBV6-5 combines with J gene TRBJ2-5, with unresolved D. This CDR3 contains 14 residues. Germline V gene data show CDR1 as MNHEY and CDR2 as SVGAGI. Trimming took 4 bases from V and 5 from J, leaving 14 bases between them. CDR3: CASSSVVPGETQYF. CDR3 DNA sequence: TGTGCCAGCAGTTCAGTAGTACCCGGGGAGACCCAGTACTTC.

This clonotype showed up just a few times. This rearrangement joins TRBV20-1 to TRBJ2-7; 8 bases are a match to TRBD1. This CDR3 region has 16 residues. V lost 6 bases and J lost 4; bases outside the gene matches: 17. Germline V gene sequence: CDR1 DFQATT, CDR2 SNEGSKA (reference sequence). The CDR3 bases are TGCAGTGCCCACGACCCCGGGACAGGTTGGGGGTACGAGCAGTACTTC. Protein: CSAHDPGTGWGYEQYF.